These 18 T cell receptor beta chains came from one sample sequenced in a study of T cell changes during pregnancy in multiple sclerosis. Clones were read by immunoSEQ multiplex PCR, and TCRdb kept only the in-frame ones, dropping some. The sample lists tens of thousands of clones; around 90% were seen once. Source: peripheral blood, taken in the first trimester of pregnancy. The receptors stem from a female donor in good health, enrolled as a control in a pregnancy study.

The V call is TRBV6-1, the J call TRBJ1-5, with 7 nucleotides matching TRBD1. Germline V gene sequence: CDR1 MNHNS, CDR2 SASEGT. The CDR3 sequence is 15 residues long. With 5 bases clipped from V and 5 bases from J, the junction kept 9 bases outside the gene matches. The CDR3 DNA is TGTGCCAGCAGTCCCGAGGGGGCTTCGTATCAGCCCCAGCATTTT. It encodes CASSPEGASYQPQHF.

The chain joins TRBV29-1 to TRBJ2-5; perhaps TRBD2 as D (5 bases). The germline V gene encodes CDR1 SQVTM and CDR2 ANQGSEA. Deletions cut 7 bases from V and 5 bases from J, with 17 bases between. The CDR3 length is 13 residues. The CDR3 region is CSAGGPSTETQYF. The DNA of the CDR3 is TGCAGCGCCGGCGGCCCTAGCACGGAGACCCAGTACTTC.

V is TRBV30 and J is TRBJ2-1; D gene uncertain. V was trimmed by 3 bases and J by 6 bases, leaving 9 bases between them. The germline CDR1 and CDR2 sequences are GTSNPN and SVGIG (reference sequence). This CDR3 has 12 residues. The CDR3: CAWSVRANEQFF. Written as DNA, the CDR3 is TGTGCCTGGAGCGTCCGAGCCAATGAGCAGTTCTTC.

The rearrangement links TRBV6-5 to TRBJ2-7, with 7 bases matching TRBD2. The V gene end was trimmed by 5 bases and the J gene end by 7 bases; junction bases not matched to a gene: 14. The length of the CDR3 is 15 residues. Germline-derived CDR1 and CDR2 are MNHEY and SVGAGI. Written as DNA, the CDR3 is TGTGCCAGCAGTAGGAGAGCGGGGCGCTTGGGGGAGCAGTACTTC. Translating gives CASSRRAGRLGEQYF.

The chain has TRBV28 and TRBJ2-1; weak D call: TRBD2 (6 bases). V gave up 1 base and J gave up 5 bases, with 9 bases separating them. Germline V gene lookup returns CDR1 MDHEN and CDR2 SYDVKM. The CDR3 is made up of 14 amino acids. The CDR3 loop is CASSLLGGNNEQFF. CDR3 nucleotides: TGTGCCAGCAGTTTATTGGGAGGTAACAATGAGCAGTTCTTC.

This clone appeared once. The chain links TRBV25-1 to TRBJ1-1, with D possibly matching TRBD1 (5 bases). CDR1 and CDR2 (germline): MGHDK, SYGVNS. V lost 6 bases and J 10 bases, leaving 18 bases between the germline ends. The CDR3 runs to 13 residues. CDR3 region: CASSTLQGLRAFF. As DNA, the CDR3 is TGTGCCAGCAGCACTCTTCAGGGCCTCAGAGCTTTCTTT.

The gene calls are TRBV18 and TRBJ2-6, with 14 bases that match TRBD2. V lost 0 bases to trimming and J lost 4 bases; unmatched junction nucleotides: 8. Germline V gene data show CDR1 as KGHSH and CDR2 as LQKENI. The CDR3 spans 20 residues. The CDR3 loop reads CASSPPGLAGEASGANVLTF. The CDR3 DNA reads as TGTGCCAGCTCACCACCGGGACTAGCGGGAGAAGCGTCCGGGGCCAACGTCCTGACTTTC.

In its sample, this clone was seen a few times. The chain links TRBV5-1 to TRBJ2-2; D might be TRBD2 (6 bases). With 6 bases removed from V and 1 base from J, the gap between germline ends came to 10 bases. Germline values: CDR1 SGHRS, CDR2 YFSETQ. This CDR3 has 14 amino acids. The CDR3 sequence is CASIAGMNTGELFF. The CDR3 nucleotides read TGCGCCAGCATCGCGGGGATGAACACCGGGGAGCTGTTTTTT. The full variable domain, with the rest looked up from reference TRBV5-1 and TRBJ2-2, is KAGVTQTPRYLIKTRGQQVTLSCSPISGHRSVSWYQQTPGQGLQFLFEYFSETQRNKGNFPGRFSGRQFSNSRSEMNVSTLELGDSALYLCASIAGMNTGELFFGEGSRLTVL.

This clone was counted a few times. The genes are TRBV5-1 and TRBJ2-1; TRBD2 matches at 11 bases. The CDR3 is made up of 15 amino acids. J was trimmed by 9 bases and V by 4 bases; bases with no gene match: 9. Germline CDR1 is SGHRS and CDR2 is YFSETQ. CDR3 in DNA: TGCGCCAGCAGCACCTCACTAGCGGGAGAGGGTGAGCAGTTCTTC. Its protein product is CASSTSLAGEGEQFF.

CDR3 DNA sequence: TGTGCCAGCAGCTCAGCCCTCCGGGACAGCTGGGGGTTCGATGAAAAACTGTTTTTT. This gives the protein CASSSALRDSWGFDEKLFF. V and J are TRBV7-6 and TRBJ1-4; 7 nucleotides align to TRBD1. Germline V gives CDR1 SGHVS, CDR2 FNYEAQ. J lost 6 bases, V lost 4 bases, and 20 bases had no gene match. The CDR3 contains 19 residues.

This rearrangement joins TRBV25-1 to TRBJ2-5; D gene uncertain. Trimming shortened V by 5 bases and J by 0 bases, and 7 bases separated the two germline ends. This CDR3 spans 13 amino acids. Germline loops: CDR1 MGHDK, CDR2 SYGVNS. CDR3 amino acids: CASSLRYQETQYF. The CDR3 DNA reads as TGTGCCAGCAGTCTCAGGTACCAAGAGACCCAGTACTTC. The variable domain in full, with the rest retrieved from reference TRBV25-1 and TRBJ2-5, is EADIYQTPRYLVIGTGKKITLECSQTMGHDKMYWYQQDPGMELHLIHYSYGVNSTEKGDLSSESTVSRIRTEHFPLTLESARPSHTSQYLCASSLRYQETQYFGPGTRLLVL.

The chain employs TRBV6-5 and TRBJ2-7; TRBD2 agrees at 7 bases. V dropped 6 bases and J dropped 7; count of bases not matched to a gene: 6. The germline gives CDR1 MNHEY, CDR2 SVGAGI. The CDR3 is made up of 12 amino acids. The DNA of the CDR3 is TGTGCCAGCAGCCAACGAGCGGGGGAGCAGTACTTC. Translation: CASSQRAGEQYF.

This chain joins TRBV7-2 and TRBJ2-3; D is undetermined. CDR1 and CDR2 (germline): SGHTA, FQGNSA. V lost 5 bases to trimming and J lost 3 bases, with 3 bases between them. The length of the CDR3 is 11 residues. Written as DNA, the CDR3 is TGTGCCAGCAGCCGGACAGATACGCAGTATTTT. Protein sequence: CASSRTDTQYF.

The CDR3 spells CASSPAGKDTIYF. DNA for the CDR3: TGTGCCAGCAGTCCCGCAGGGAAAGACACCATATATTTT. The chain couples TRBV6-1 to TRBJ1-3, with D possibly being TRBD1 (5 bases). This CDR3 contains 13 residues. The V end lost 5 bases, the J end lost 8 bases, and 13 bases lay between the germline ends. Germline values: CDR1 MNHNS, CDR2 SASEGT.

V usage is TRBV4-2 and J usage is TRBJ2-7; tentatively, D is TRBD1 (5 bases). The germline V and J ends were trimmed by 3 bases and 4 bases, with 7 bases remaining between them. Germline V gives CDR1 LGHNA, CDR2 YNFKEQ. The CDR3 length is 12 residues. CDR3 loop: CASSQGPYEQYF. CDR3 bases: TGTGCCAGCAGCCAGGGGCCTTACGAGCAGTACTTC.

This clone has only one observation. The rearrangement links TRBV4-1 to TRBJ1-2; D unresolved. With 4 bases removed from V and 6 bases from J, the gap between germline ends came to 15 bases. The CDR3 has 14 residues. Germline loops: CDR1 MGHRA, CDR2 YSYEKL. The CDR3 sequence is CASSPSGREDGYTF. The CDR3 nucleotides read TGCGCCAGCAGCCCGAGTGGGAGGGAGGATGGCTACACCTTC.

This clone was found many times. CDR3 in amino acids: CASSPFSLEDRATDTQYF. In DNA, the CDR3 is TGTGCCAGCAGTCCCTTTTCCTTAGAGGACAGGGCCACAGATACGCAGTATTTT. The chain employs TRBV28 and TRBJ2-3, with 8 bases identical to TRBD1. The trim removed 5 bases at V and 2 bases at J, leaving 15 bases unmatched. Germline V gene data show CDR1 as MDHEN and CDR2 as SYDVKM. The CDR3 runs 18 residues. Full variable domain (remainder filled in from reference TRBV28 and TRBJ2-3): DVKVTQSSRYLVKRTGEKVFLECVQDMDHENMFWYRQDPGLGLRLIYFSYDVKMKEKGDIPEGYSVSREKKERFSLILESASTNQTSMYLCASSPFSLEDRATDTQYFGPGTRLTVL.

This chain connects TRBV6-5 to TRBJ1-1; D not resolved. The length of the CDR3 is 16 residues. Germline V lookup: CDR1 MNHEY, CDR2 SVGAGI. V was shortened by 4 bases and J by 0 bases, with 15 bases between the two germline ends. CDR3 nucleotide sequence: TGTGCCAGCAGTTTTACGGGTCGGTCGATGAACACTGAAGCTTTCTTT. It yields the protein CASSFTGRSMNTEAFF.